A selection of T cell receptor beta chains follows, all from one sample in a study of lymphopenia after photon versus proton radiotherapy. The assay was immunoSEQ multiplex PCR, and TCRdb's table has in-frame clones only and misses some. The repertoire has 150,000 or so clones, roughly nine tenths of them found once; the top ten carry approximately 4.6%. The sample in question was peripheral blood, obtained from a patient treated with photon-based radiotherapy. The origin of the receptors is a man aged 50-59 years with gastric cancer. The CDR3 runs from the conserved cysteine through the conserved F or W. The D gene is left open where the match is weak. Size values are once, few and many counts, or a class for expanded clones, and some rows have none.

v_call: TRBV7-9; j_call: TRBJ2-3; clone_size: NA; d_call: TRBD2; cdr3_nt: TGTGCCAGCAGCTTAGTGTCGGGAGGGCCTACAGATACGCAGTATTTT; cdr3_aa: CASSLVSGGPTDTQYF
v_call: TRBV7-2; j_call: TRBJ2-2; clone_size: NA; d_call: TRBD1; cdr3_nt: TGTGCCAGCAGCGCCAGGGACAGGGGGGCCGGGGAGCTGTTTTTT; cdr3_aa: CASSARDRGAGELFF
v_call: TRBV5-6; j_call: TRBJ2-5; clone_size: NA; d_call: TRBD2; cdr3_nt: TGTGCCAGCAGCTTGGGCCTACTAGCGGGAGTGGAGGAGACCCAGTACTTC; cdr3_aa: CASSLGLLAGVEETQYF
v_call: TRBV13; j_call: TRBJ2-5; clone_size: NA; d_call: TRBD1; cdr3_nt: TGTGCCAGCAGCTTAGAGGGACAGGGACAAGAGACCCAGTACTTC; cdr3_aa: CASSLEGQGQETQYF
v_call: TRBV4-2; j_call: TRBJ1-2; clone_size: NA; d_call: TRBD1; cdr3_nt: TGTGCCAGCAGCCAAAGACAGGGGTCCAACTATGGCTACACCTTC; cdr3_aa: CASSQRQGSNYGYTF
v_call: TRBV7-8; j_call: TRBJ2-7; clone_size: NA; d_call: TRBD1; cdr3_nt: TGTGCCAGCAGCTTGGGGGACAGGGGGCAGGGAGAGCAGTACTTC; cdr3_aa: CASSLGDRGQGEQYF
v_call: TRBV6-5; j_call: TRBJ2-7; clone_size: NA; d_call: NA; cdr3_nt: TGTGCCAGCAGTGCCGGGCGGGGGCTATACGAGCAGTACTTC; cdr3_aa: CASSAGRGLYEQYF
v_call: TRBV7-9; j_call: TRBJ2-7; clone_size: NA; d_call: TRBD2; cdr3_nt: TGTGCCAGCAGCCCGAGCGGGAGGACCTACGAGCAGTACTTC; cdr3_aa: CASSPSGRTYEQYF
v_call: TRBV7-3; j_call: TRBJ2-7; clone_size: NA; d_call: NA; cdr3_nt: TGTGCCAGCACGCCACCGGGGGCTCCGGATCCCAGCGTACCTTACGAGCAGTACTTC; cdr3_aa: CASTPPGAPDPSVPYEQYF
v_call: TRBV11-2; j_call: TRBJ2-5; clone_size: NA; d_call: TRBD1; cdr3_nt: TGTGCCAGCAGCAGGGACAGGGACGAGACCCAGTACTTC; cdr3_aa: CASSRDRDETQYF
v_call: TRBV7-2; j_call: TRBJ1-5; clone_size: NA; d_call: NA; cdr3_nt: TGTGCCAGCAGCTTAGCCGCGCGGAATCAGCCCCAGCATTTT; cdr3_aa: CASSLAARNQPQHF
v_call: TRBV10-2; j_call: TRBJ1-5; clone_size: NA; d_call: TRBD1; cdr3_nt: TGCGCCAGCAGTGGGGGACAGGGGGAAGGGGATCAGCCCCAGCATTTT; cdr3_aa: CASSGGQGEGDQPQHF
v_call: TRBV19; j_call: TRBJ2-4; clone_size: once; d_call: NA; cdr3_nt: TGTGCCAGCCCGAAAGCCCGGGACAAGGACATTCAGTACTTC; cdr3_aa: CASPKARDKDIQYF
v_call: TRBV28; j_call: TRBJ2-7; clone_size: NA; d_call: NA; cdr3_nt: TGTGCCAGCAGACCCTATTTGGACAGCCTCTACGAGCAGTACTTC; cdr3_aa: CASRPYLDSLYEQYF
v_call: TRBV28; j_call: TRBJ1-3; clone_size: once; d_call: TRBD1; cdr3_nt: TGTGCCAGCAGTCGAGCCGGGACAGGAGCTTTCTCTGGAAACACCATATATTTT; cdr3_aa: CASSRAGTGAFSGNTIYF
v_call: TRBV29-1; j_call: TRBJ1-2; clone_size: NA; d_call: TRBD1; cdr3_nt: TGCAGCGTTCAGTTAAGTGACAGGGGAGTGTGGGGCTACACCTTC; cdr3_aa: CSVQLSDRGVWGYTF
v_call: TRBV7-6; j_call: TRBJ2-7; clone_size: NA; d_call: NA; cdr3_nt: TGTGCCAGCACAAAGGGGGGCGGGCATACCTACGAGCAGTACTTC; cdr3_aa: CASTKGGGHTYEQYF
v_call: TRBV18; j_call: TRBJ1-2; clone_size: NA; d_call: NA; cdr3_nt: TGTGCCAGCTCACCAGGTCCAGGGGATGGCTACACCTTC; cdr3_aa: CASSPGPGDGYTF
v_call: TRBV28; j_call: TRBJ1-4; clone_size: NA; d_call: NA; cdr3_nt: TGTGCCAGCAGTCTCCCCAAGGCAACTAATGAAAAACTGTTTTTT; cdr3_aa: CASSLPKATNEKLFF
v_call: TRBV5-4; j_call: TRBJ1-1; clone_size: NA; d_call: NA; cdr3_nt: TGTGCCAGCAGCCGAACGACCAACACTGAAGCTTTCTTT; cdr3_aa: CASSRTTNTEAFF
v_call: TRBV5-1; j_call: TRBJ2-3; clone_size: NA; d_call: NA; cdr3_nt: TGCGCCAGCAGCTTGGCAGATACGCAGTATTTT; cdr3_aa: CASSLADTQYF
v_call: TRBV27; j_call: TRBJ1-5; clone_size: NA; d_call: TRBD1; cdr3_nt: TGTGCCAGCCGGGACAGGGCCAATCAGCCCCAGCATTTT; cdr3_aa: CASRDRANQPQHF
v_call: TRBV30; j_call: TRBJ2-7; clone_size: NA; d_call: TRBD2; cdr3_nt: TGTGCCTGGAGCCCGGGACTAGCGGGAGCTTACGAGCAGTACTTC; cdr3_aa: CAWSPGLAGAYEQYF
v_call: TRBV7-8; j_call: TRBJ2-1; clone_size: NA; d_call: NA; cdr3_nt: TGTGCCAGCAGTCCGCACCCGAAAGGTGGTGAGCAGTTCTTC; cdr3_aa: CASSPHPKGGEQFF
v_call: TRBV18; j_call: TRBJ2-1; clone_size: NA; d_call: TRBD2; cdr3_nt: TGTGCCAGCTCACGAGGACTAGCGGGAGACAATGAGCAGTTCTTC; cdr3_aa: CASSRGLAGDNEQFF